Following are 30 T cell receptor beta chains from one sample sequenced in a study of CD8 T cells in ankylosing spondylitis. TCRdb itself ran the 5' RACE reads through MiXCR, one entry per CDR3 protein. The sample holds a few hundred thousand distinct CDR3 sequences, more than 15% seen once. Broader study findings: A TCR beta motif made of about eight highly homologous variants seemed typical of ankylosing spondylitis blood.

These receptors are not linked to any known antigen. Material for sequencing was blood, either unsorted or a sorted T cell fraction (not recorded which). The receptors derive from a male donor with ankylosing spondylitis.

The chain joins TRBV3-1 to TRBJ1-3, with TRBD1 matching over 7 bases. V shed 1 base, J shed 2 bases, and the junction held 2 bases outside the gene matches. The CDR3 spans 15 residues. The germline V gene encodes CDR1 LGHDT and CDR2 YNNKEL (reference sequence). The CDR3 DNA reads as TGTGCCAGCAGCCAAGGTGACAGGGCTGGAAACACCATATATTTT. This codes for CASSQGDRAGNTIYF.

A few counts support this clonotype. The gene calls are TRBV6-5 and TRBJ2-7; 9 positions agree with TRBD2. In germline, CDR1 is MNHEY, CDR2 SVGAGI. The CDR3 is made up of 15 amino acids. V trimming: 0 bases; J trimming: 2 bases; junction bases outside the gene matches: 2. In DNA form, the CDR3 reads TGTGCCAGCAGTTACTCGACTAGCGGTCCCTACGAGCAGTACTTC. Translated: CASSYSTSGPYEQYF.

V gene TRBV5-1 combines with J gene TRBJ2-1, with a weak D call TRBD1 (6 bases). CDR1 SGHRS and CDR2 YFSETQ come from the germline V gene. V was shortened by 1 base and J by 8 bases, with 16 bases between the two germline ends. The CDR3 runs to 15 residues. The CDR3 bases are TGCGCCAGCAGCTTGAGGGGGTATGGTGTCGATGAGCAGTTCTTC. It translates to CASSLRGYGVDEQFF.

The chain recombines TRBV7-9 with TRBJ2-1; 12 bases align to TRBD2. The CDR3 consists of 16 residues. Trimming took 5 bases from V and 9 from J; bases not matched to a gene: 11. CDR1 is SEHNR and CDR2 is FQNEAQ in the germline V gene (reference sequence). CDR3 sequence reads: CASSLKTSGRNFEQFF. DNA of the CDR3: TGTGCCAGCAGCCTAAAGACTAGCGGGAGAAATTTTGAGCAGTTCTTC.

The V and J genes are TRBV7-9 and TRBJ2-7; 11 nucleotides align to TRBD2. Germline trimming cut 7 bases from V and 6 bases from J; bases unmatched to any gene: 8. The CDR3 totals 14 residues. In germline, CDR1 is SEHNR, CDR2 FQNEAQ (reference sequence). The CDR3 spells CASTRSGLAVEQYF. CDR3 DNA sequence: TGTGCCAGCACCCGATCGGGACTAGCGGTCGAGCAGTACTTC.

V is TRBV9 and J is TRBJ2-1; TRBD2 agrees at 9 bases. V lost 2 bases, J lost 8 bases, and 8 bases stayed unmatched. Germline CDR1 reads SGDLS; CDR2 reads YYNGEE. This CDR3 spans 15 amino acids. The CDR3 here is CASSVGGREYDEQFF. CDR3 sequence (DNA): TGTGCCAGCAGCGTGGGCGGGAGGGAGTACGATGAGCAGTTCTTC.

This chain joins TRBV7-9 and TRBJ1-1; 7 nucleotides line up with TRBD1. The CDR3 is 14 residues long. Germline CDR1 reads SEHNR; CDR2 reads FQNEAQ (reference sequence). With V trimmed by 10 bases and J by 5 bases, 13 bases remained unmatched. CDR3 region: CATSRSGGLTEAFF. The CDR3 nucleotides read TGTGCCACCTCCCGTTCAGGGGGATTGACTGAAGCTTTCTTT.

As DNA, the CDR3 is TGTGCCAGCAGTTTATTGCCCGGGATCGGTTCACCCCTCCACTTT. Translation gives CASSLLPGIGSPLHF. The chain uses TRBV12-3 or TRBV12-4 and TRBJ1-6; no clear D gene. V was shortened by 2 bases and J by 9 bases, with 14 bases between the two germline ends. CDR3 length: 15 residues.

The gene calls are TRBV12-3 or TRBV12-4 and TRBJ1-2; D unclear. The CDR3 loop spans 13 amino acids. V gave up 6 bases and J gave up 4 bases, with 12 bases separating them. For the CDR3, the DNA is TGTGCCAGCAGCCCCGGCGACCCCTATGGCTACACCTTC. This translates into CASSPGDPYGYTF.

This clonotype was counted a few times. The rearrangement links TRBV6-2 or TRBV6-3 to TRBJ1-3; D is unresolved. Trimming left V 2 bases short and J 0 bases short, with 11 bases between. From germline, CDR1 is MNHEY and CDR2 SVGEGT. This CDR3 region has 16 residues. The CDR3 region is CASSYAARGSGNTIYF. The CDR3 DNA follows: TGTGCCAGCAGTTACGCGGCCCGGGGCTCTGGAAACACCATATATTTT.

The chain links TRBV3-1 to TRBJ1-3; 7 nucleotides align to TRBD1. The trim removed 4 bases at V and 0 bases at J, leaving 6 bases unmatched. CDR1 and CDR2 (germline): LGHDT, YNNKEL (reference sequence). This CDR3 comprises 16 residues. In nucleotides, the CDR3 is TGTGCCAGCAGCCGCAGAGGGGGCTTCTCTGGAAACACCATATATTTT. This gives the protein CASSRRGGFSGNTIYF.

The table lists this clonotype with a few counts. The J gene is TRBJ2-2, the V gene TRBV5-1; tentative D call: TRBD2 (6 bases). V dropped 6 bases and J dropped 1 base, with 13 bases sitting between them. This CDR3 is 15 amino acids long. From germline, CDR1 is SGHRS and CDR2 YFSETQ. The CDR3 here is CASNHGGKNTGELFF. The CDR3 nucleotides are TGCGCCAGCAACCATGGCGGGAAGAACACCGGGGAGCTGTTTTTT.

This clonotype showed up just a few times. The chain links TRBV15 to TRBJ2-1; D may be TRBD2 (6 bases). The CDR3 totals 17 residues. Per the germline V gene, CDR1 is LNHNV and CDR2 is YYDKDF (reference sequence). Trimming left V 1 base short and J 8 bases short, with 21 bases between. In DNA form, the CDR3 reads TGTGCCACCAGCAGAGCGGAGGGCGGTGAATATCGGGATGAGCAGTTCTTC. Protein product: CATSRAEGGEYRDEQFF.

This clonotype was counted only a few times. CDR3 sequence: CASSLAGQGDSNQPQHF. The CDR3 DNA follows: TGTGCCAGCAGCTTGGCCGGACAGGGGGATAGCAATCAGCCCCAGCATTTT. The rearrangement links TRBV5-5 to TRBJ1-5; 10 bases line up with TRBD1. J was trimmed by 0 bases and V by 0 bases; bases with no gene match: 3. The CDR3 contains 17 residues. CDR1 and CDR2 (germline): SGHKS, YYEKEE (reference sequence). The complete variable domain, with remaining parts taken from reference TRBV5-5 and TRBJ1-5, reads DAGVTQSPTHLIKTRGQQVTLRCSPISGHKSVSWYQQVLGQGPQFIFQYYEKEERGRGNFPDRFSARQFPNYSSELNVNALLLGDSALYLCASSLAGQGDSNQPQHFGDGTRLSIL.

The rearrangement links TRBV25-1 to TRBJ2-2; D is unresolved. The CDR3 is made up of 13 amino acids. Trimming stripped 6 bases from V and 6 bases from J, with 11 bases between. Germline-derived CDR1 and CDR2 are MGHDK and SYGVNS. The CDR3 loop is CASRGISPGELFF. The CDR3 nucleotides read TGTGCCAGCAGAGGTATTAGCCCCGGGGAGCTGTTTTTT.

The chain has TRBV24-1 and TRBJ2-2; 11 positions match TRBD2. J lost 7 bases, V lost 2 bases, and 8 bases had no gene match. Germline-derived CDR1 and CDR2 are KGHDR and SFDVKD. The CDR3 spans 17 residues. The CDR3 bases are TGTGCCACCAGTGATTCTTTAGCGGGAGGGCGCATCGGGGAGCTGTTTTTT. As protein: CATSDSLAGGRIGELFF.

This clonotype was seen more than once but under ten times. V and J are TRBV29-1 and TRBJ2-3; perhaps TRBD1 as D (5 bases). V was clipped by 5 bases and J by 4 bases, with 13 bases between them. This CDR3 region has 13 residues. The germline gives CDR1 SQVTM, CDR2 ANQGSEA. The CDR3 reads CSVIQAEPDTQYF. In DNA form, the CDR3 reads TGCAGCGTTATACAGGCCGAGCCAGATACGCAGTATTTT.

In this sample, this clonotype turned up many times. The junction departs from the called germline gene at one end, perhaps through a read error. The chain joins TRBV7-2 to TRBJ2-1; the D gene is possibly TRBD2 (5 bases). Germline assignment: CDR1 SGHTA and CDR2 FQGNSA. The CDR3 extends over 12 amino acids. CDR3 nucleotide sequence: TGTGCCAGCAGCCTAGCCCGGGTTGAGCAGTTCTTC. It translates to CASSLARVEQFF.

The sample holds a few counts of this clonotype. In nucleotides, the CDR3 is TGTGCCAGCAGCCAACCAGGGTCGAACACTGAAGCTTTCTTT. It specifies CASSQPGSNTEAFF. The chain links TRBV3-1 to TRBJ1-1; a weak D match, TRBD1 (5 bases). With 2 bases removed from V and 1 base from J, the gap between germline ends came to 8 bases. The CDR3 consists of 14 residues. Germline CDR1 and CDR2: LGHDT and YNNKEL (reference sequence).

This clonotype was seen only a few times. The chain combines TRBV6-1 with TRBJ2-1, with 14 bases lining up with TRBD2. V was clipped by 5 bases and J by 0 bases; unmatched bases: 3. The germline gives CDR1 MNHNS, CDR2 SASEGT. The CDR3 totals 17 residues. CDR3 DNA: TGTGCCAGCAGTCCAGGGACTAGCGGGGGCTCCTACAATGAGCAGTTCTTC. This codes for CASSPGTSGGSYNEQFF.

The chain uses TRBV12-3 or TRBV12-4 and TRBJ1-6; 7 nucleotides match TRBD1. CDR3 length: 15 residues. V dropped 5 bases and J dropped 3; count of bases not matched to a gene: 4. The CDR3: CASSPGTDYNSPLHF. DNA for the CDR3: TGTGCCAGCAGTCCGGGGACAGACTATAATTCACCCCTCCACTTT.

This clonotype was counted ten times or more. This sequence joins TRBV6-5 and TRBJ2-6; the D is unclear. CDR1 is MNHEY and CDR2 is SVGAGI in the germline V gene. Trimming left V 4 bases short and J 3 bases short, with 16 bases between. The CDR3 sequence is 17 residues long. The CDR3 nucleotides are TGTGCCAGCAGTTCCGACTCCAGGCTACTTGGGGCCAACGTCCTGACTTTC. This sequence encodes CASSSDSRLLGANVLTF.

This clonotype was detected only a few times. This chain joins TRBV20-1 and TRBJ2-5; tentatively, D is TRBD2 (5 bases). There are 15 residues in the CDR3. Deletions cut 5 bases from V and 0 bases from J, with 16 bases between. In germline, CDR1 is DFQATT, CDR2 SNEGSKA (reference sequence). CDR3 DNA sequence: TGCAGTGCTCCAGCAGAACTAGGAGACCAAGAGACCCAGTACTTC. Protein: CSAPAELGDQETQYF.

There are many counts of this clonotype. The chain couples TRBV5-1 to TRBJ2-3; 7 nucleotides align to TRBD2. Per the germline V gene, CDR1 is SGHRS and CDR2 is YFSETQ. The CDR3 is 20 residues long. V shed 0 bases, J shed 0 bases, and the junction held 16 bases outside the gene matches. Here the CDR3 reads CASSLVGQAGTLTSTDTQYF. Here the CDR3 DNA reads TGCGCCAGCAGCTTGGTAGGACAAGCGGGAACCCTTACTAGCACAGATACGCAGTATTTT.

This sequence joins TRBV12-3 or TRBV12-4 and TRBJ2-2; the match to TRBD1 covers 9 bases. The junction had 10 bases not matched to a gene; V was cut back by 6 bases and J by 8 bases. The CDR3 consists of 15 residues. In DNA, the CDR3 is TGTGCCAGCAGGGGGACAGGGCGGGGAGGGGGGGAGCTGTTTTTT. It encodes CASRGTGRGGGELFF.

This clonotype was seen more than once but under ten times. The V call is TRBV20-1, the J call TRBJ2-5; 13 nucleotides line up with TRBD2. The V gene's germline CDR1 is DFQATT and CDR2 SNEGSKA (reference sequence). This CDR3 comprises 15 residues. V trimming: 6 bases; J trimming: 1 base; junction bases outside the gene matches: 5. CDR3 coding DNA: TGCAGTGCAAGACTAGCGGGAGGAACCCAAGAGACCCAGTACTTC. Translating gives CSARLAGGTQETQYF.

V and J are TRBV5-1 and TRBJ2-1, with D possibly matching TRBD2 (5 bases). CDR1 and CDR2 (germline): SGHRS, YFSETQ. The germline V and J ends were trimmed by 4 bases and 8 bases, with 19 bases remaining between them. The CDR3 loop spans 15 amino acids. The CDR3 is CASSVRASTNHEQFF. Here the CDR3 DNA reads TGCGCCAGCAGCGTGAGGGCTAGCACGAACCATGAGCAGTTCTTC.

This clonotype turned up a few times. This chain links TRBV9 with TRBJ2-1, with D perhaps matching TRBD1 (5 bases). Germline loops: CDR1 SGDLS, CDR2 YYNGEE. The germline V and J ends were trimmed by 0 bases and 9 bases, with 13 bases remaining between them. The CDR3 contains 14 residues. The CDR3 sequence is CASSVATWGGEQFF. CDR3 nucleotide sequence: TGTGCCAGCAGCGTAGCTACTTGGGGCGGTGAGCAGTTCTTC.

This clonotype was recorded a few times. The V call is TRBV2, the J call TRBJ1-6; 9 bases are a match to TRBD1. V dropped 8 bases and J dropped 14; count of bases not matched to a gene: 4. Germline CDR1 and CDR2: SNHLY and FYNNEI. CDR3 length equals 11 residues. This CDR3 reads CASGGQGTLHF. Written as DNA, the CDR3 is TGTGCCAGCGGGGGACAGGGCACCCTCCACTTT.

The rearrangement uses TRBV12-3 or TRBV12-4 and TRBJ2-3, with a tentative D call TRBD2 (5 bases). V lost 2 bases, J lost 3 bases, and 12 bases lay in between. The CDR3 has 15 amino acids. The CDR3 here is CASSLLGVLTDTQYF. The CDR3 coding sequence is TGTGCCAGCAGTTTATTGGGAGTTTTAACAGATACGCAGTATTTT.